This section outlines one T cell receptor (beta chain) sequence together with its context. Its antigen remains unidentified. These data originate in a study of cytomegalovirus exposure and HLA in healthy donors. General study points: A few CMV-associated chains proved CMV antigen-specific in vitro. Per a later analysis, 15,000 to 20,000 TCR beta sequences showed association with HLA alleles at 0.05 false discovery rate.

This PCR relied on a set of 60 Vbeta primers and 13 Jbeta primers. Generated by immunoSEQ multiplex PCR, the TCRdb table keeps only in-frame clones and is missing some. The sample data list 150,000 to 200,000 clones. The length of the CDR3 is 16 residues. V gave up 5 bases and J gave up 7 bases, with 23 bases separating them. From germline, CDR1 is MDHEN and CDR2 SYDVKM. V gene TRBV28 combines with J gene TRBJ1-2; D unresolved. The sequence was collected from a woman between 18 and 30 years old in good health and CMV-seropositive. Sequenced input: PBMCs. CDR3 in amino acids: CASSTVRRAPDGGYTF. CDR3 in DNA: TGTGCCAGCAGTACCGTTCGGAGGGCCCCCGATGGTGGCTACACCTTC.